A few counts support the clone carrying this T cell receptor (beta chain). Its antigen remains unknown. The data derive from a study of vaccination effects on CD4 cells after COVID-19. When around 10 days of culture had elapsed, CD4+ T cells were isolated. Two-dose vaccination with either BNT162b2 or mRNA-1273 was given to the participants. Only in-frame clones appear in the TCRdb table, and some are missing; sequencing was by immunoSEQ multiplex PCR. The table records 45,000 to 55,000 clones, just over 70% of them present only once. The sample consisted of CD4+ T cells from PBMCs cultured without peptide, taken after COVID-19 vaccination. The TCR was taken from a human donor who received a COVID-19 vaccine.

The CDR3 DNA is TGTGCCAGCAGCCAAGGGATCTATGGCTACACCTTC. Translated, it gives CASSQGIYGYTF. This chain joins TRBV11-2 and TRBJ1-2; D is unresolved. The CDR3 has 12 residues. Germline-derived CDR1 and CDR2 are SGHAT and FQNNGV. V was pared by 5 bases and J by 4 bases, with 8 bases between. The full variable domain, completed using reference TRBV11-2 and TRBJ1-2, is EAGVAQSPRYKIIEKRQSVAFWCNPISGHATLYWYQQILGQGPKLLIQFQNNGVVDDSQLPKDRFSAERLKGVDSTLKIQPAKLEDSAVYLCASSQGIYGYTFGSGTRLTVV.